This T cell receptor beta chain comes out of a study of Ad26.COV2.S vaccination and SARS-CoV-2 variants. On the study more broadly: Enrolled in COV1001, the donor was in the Ad26.COV2.S trial arm, which received the vaccine. Dosing was one shot or two shots 56 days apart. Whole-study findings and limits: Spike-specific TCR breadth in vaccine recipients exceeded that seen in placebo recipients.

Using immunoSEQ multiplex PCR, the repertoire was profiled, and TCRdb retains in-frame clones only, with some absent. Here the sample spans roughly 420,000 clones, approximately 89% being singletons. As regards this clone: What it binds is unknown.

The treatment denotes: around 19 received Ad26.COV2.S at low or high dose, single or two shots; about 5 received placebo; per-sample allocation not given. The samples were gathered on day 63 after the first injection of vaccine or placebo. Its platform was an Ad26 vector, and its expressed antigen was Wuhan-strain SARS-CoV-2 spike. CDR1 and CDR2 (germline): MGHDK, SYGVNS. This CDR3 spans 15 amino acids. With 3 bases removed from V and 3 bases from J, the gap between germline ends came to 11 bases. Sequencing used peripheral blood, obtained in a trial of Ad26.COV2.S vaccine versus placebo. The chain combines TRBV25-1 with TRBJ2-2; unclear D gene. The clonotype originates from a person aged 18-65 years who received the Ad26.COV2.S COVID-19 vaccine or a placebo. The CDR3 DNA is TGTGCCAGCAGTGAGACCTCTTTTTACACCGGGGAGCTGTTTTTT. Protein sequence: CASSETSFYTGELFF.